This T cell receptor beta chain was recorded in a study of blood T cell repertoires in COVID-19. In the study overall: Whether acute or convalescent, the COVID-19 samples came from the United States, Italy and Spain. The analysed material was cDNA or gDNA that came from T cells, B-cell-depleted T cells, or PBMCs.

Original methodology: Counts of nucleated cells, estimated from reference gene primer amplification, were obtained. The table came from immunoSEQ multiplex PCR; TCRdb's copy has only in-frame clones and leaves some out. V and J calls and clone size come straight from that table; D and trimming were deduced from the DNA. The sample holds 150,000 to 200,000 clones; 70% to 85% are singletons and the top ten take 22%. J gave up 11 bases and V 1 base, and 11 bases lay outside the gene matches. From germline, CDR1 is GTSNPN and CDR2 SVGIG (reference sequence). This CDR3 region has 14 residues. The sample comprised peripheral blood. The sequence was collected from a woman of 80 years or more with acute or convalescent COVID-19. V and J are TRBV30 and TRBJ1-1, with 9 bases aligning to TRBD1. The chain's CDR3 is CAWSEGTKGQGAFF. The DNA of the CDR3 is TGTGCCTGGAGTGAGGGAACCAAAGGACAGGGGGCTTTCTTT.